The TCR beta chain described here comes from a study of T-cell memory formation after mild COVID-19. Study-wide results and limits: Detection of some responders pre-infection suggested pre-existing cross-reactive memory T cells participated. Shrinking CD4+ clones were chiefly CM and EM; CD8+ ones were chiefly EMRA. Confirmation of SARS-CoV-2 specificity was lacking for second-wave clones peaking day 37. A balance of CD4 and CD8 characterized clones contracting day 15 to 85, whereas later expanders leaned CD4+.

A single record per CDR3 protein comes from TCRdb applying MiXCR to the 5' RACE reads. The sample shows tens of thousands of distinct CDR3 sequences, 10% to 15% of them seen only once. This clonotype occurred a few times. Its antigen is unidentified. This CDR3 region has 15 residues. V gave up 6 bases and J gave up 5 bases, with 20 bases separating them. In germline, CDR1 is LGHDT, CDR2 YNNKEL (reference sequence). Sequencing used PBMCs or a T cell subset sorted from them (not recorded which). V is TRBV3-1 and J is TRBJ2-7; maybe TRBD1 (5 bases). This clonotype was obtained from an adult woman who had mild COVID-19 (a few samples of this study predate the infection). Cell type and time point are not known. The CDR3 here is CASSSPSQGSHEQYF. Written as DNA, the CDR3 is TGTGCCAGCAGTTCCCCTTCCCAGGGAAGCCACGAGCAGTACTTC.